A single sample gave rise to the 27 T cell receptor beta chains below, sequenced in a study of OX40 agonist ivuxolimab in advanced cancers. Clones were sequenced by immunoSEQ multiplex PCR, and TCRdb holds only the in-frame ones, with some missing. Of more than 35,000 clones listed, 86% are singletons. Here the sequenced sample was CD4+ or CD8+ T cells sorted from blood, taken in a trial of the OX40 agonist ivuxolimab. These receptor sequences come from an adult with an advanced solid tumor such as melanoma, head and neck, liver or kidney cancer.

CDR3 DNA: TGCGCCAGCAGTGCGTATAATCAGCCCCAGCATTTT. The encoded protein is CASSAYNQPQHF. V gene TRBV10-2 combines with J gene TRBJ1-5; D gene unclear. The germline V and J ends were trimmed by 4 bases and 4 bases, with 5 bases remaining between them. CDR1 WSHSY and CDR2 SAAADI come from the germline V gene. This CDR3 spans 12 amino acids.

This chain links TRBV30 with TRBJ1-5; D may be TRBD1 (6 bases). The CDR3 runs to 11 residues. The V and J ends lost 1 base and 10 bases respectively, with 8 bases between them. Germline V lookup: CDR1 GTSNPN, CDR2 SVGIG (reference sequence). The CDR3 DNA follows: TGTGCCTGGAGTGAACAGGGCCCCCAGCATTTT. Translating gives CAWSEQGPQHF. Together with reference TRBV30 and TRBJ1-5, the CDR3 gives the full variable domain: SQTIHQWPATLVQPVGSPLSLECTVEGTSNPNLYWYRQAAGRGLQLLFYSVGIGQISSEVPQNLSASRPQDRQFILSSKKLLLSDSGFYLCAWSEQGPQHFGDGTRLSIL.

This rearrangement joins TRBV7-9 to TRBJ2-7; 8 nucleotides line up with TRBD2. CDR1 is SEHNR, CDR2 FQNEAQ, per germline (reference sequence). The CDR3 loop spans 13 amino acids. The ends lost 5 bases at V and 4 bases at J; junction bases unmatched: 4. CDR3 coding DNA: TGTGCCAGCAGCCCTGAGCGGGGGTACGAGCAGTACTTC. Amino acids: CASSPERGYEQYF.

J is TRBJ2-3 and V is TRBV9; D remains ambiguous. Between the trimmed V and J ends, which lost 0 bases and 5 bases, there was a span of 10 bases. CDR3 size: 14 residues. Germline V gene data show CDR1 as SGDLS and CDR2 as YYNGEE. The DNA of the CDR3 is TGTGCCAGCAGCGTAGGTAGTTTCATAGATACGCAGTATTTT. This translates into CASSVGSFIDTQYF.

As to this clone: Different DNA sequences within this sample yield the same CDR3. The genes are TRBV5-5 and TRBJ2-7; no firm D call. The CDR3 has 12 amino acids. Looked up from germline, CDR1 is SGHKS and CDR2 is YYEKEE (reference sequence). The V and J ends lost 0 bases and 3 bases respectively, with 4 bases between them. CDR3 sequence: CASSLVGYEQYF. CDR3 sequence (DNA): TGTGCCAGCAGCTTGGTAGGCTACGAGCAGTACTTC. Drawing the rest from reference TRBV5-5 and TRBJ2-7, the complete variable domain is DAGVTQSPTHLIKTRGQQVTLRCSPISGHKSVSWYQQVLGQGPQFIFQYYEKEERGRGNFPDRFSARQFPNYSSELNVNALLLGDSALYLCASSLVGYEQYFGPGTRLTVT.

This chain links TRBV7-2 with TRBJ1-2, with D possibly being TRBD1 (5 bases). The CDR3 runs to 13 residues. From germline, CDR1 is SGHTA and CDR2 FQGNSA. Trimming stripped 7 bases from V and 7 bases from J, with 16 bases between. The CDR3 loop is CASIYGGPSGYTF. The DNA for the CDR3 is TGTGCCAGCATCTACGGGGGACCCTCTGGCTACACCTTC.

The J gene is TRBJ1-1, the V gene TRBV2; D possibly corresponds to TRBD1 (5 bases). CDR3 size: 15 residues. V was trimmed by 0 bases and J by 4 bases, leaving 12 bases between them. The germline CDR1 and CDR2 sequences are SNHLY and FYNNEI. DNA for the CDR3: TGTGCCAGCAGTGAAGCGAGGGGCGCAGGCACTGAAGCTTTCTTT. Translating gives CASSEARGAGTEAFF.

This clone was recorded a few times. The chain recombines TRBV6-4 with TRBJ2-3; 8 bases are shared with TRBD2. Trimming took 3 bases from V and 2 from J; bases not matched to a gene: 4. The CDR3 extends over 15 amino acids. CDR1 and CDR2 (germline): MRHNA, SNTAGT. CDR3 amino acids: CASSESGGATDTQYF. DNA of the CDR3: TGTGCCAGCAGTGAGTCCGGGGGGGCCACAGATACGCAGTATTTT.

This clone was found once. The V gene is TRBV9, the J gene TRBJ2-3; 10 bases map to TRBD2. With 3 bases clipped from V and 1 base from J, the junction kept 2 bases outside the gene matches. Germline CDR1 is SGDLS and CDR2 is YYNGEE. This CDR3 contains 15 residues. CDR3 sequence: CASSAGLAGTDTQYF. CDR3 DNA: TGTGCCAGCAGCGCAGGACTAGCGGGCACAGATACGCAGTATTTT.

This clone has just one count. The chain carries TRBV7-9 and TRBJ1-6; no definite D call. Germline values: CDR1 SEHNR, CDR2 FQNEAQ (reference sequence). The CDR3 spans 14 residues. The V end lost 6 bases, the J end lost 5 bases, and 11 bases lay between the germline ends. CDR3: CASREPRNNSPLHF. CDR3 DNA sequence: TGTGCCAGCAGGGAGCCGCGGAATAATTCACCCCTCCACTTT.

The chain is built from TRBV5-6 and TRBJ1-2, with TRBD1 matching 8 bases. The CDR3 is made up of 12 amino acids. The V segment lost 4 bases and the J segment 7 bases; nucleotides outside the gene matches: 3. Germline loops: CDR1 SGHDT, CDR2 YYEEEE. Here the CDR3 reads CASSKDRVGYTF. CDR3 nucleotide sequence: TGTGCCAGCAGCAAGGACAGGGTTGGCTACACCTTC.

In its sample, this clone was seen once. The V and J genes are TRBV23-1 and TRBJ1-1; D perhaps matches TRBD1 (5 bases). TRBV23-1 is labeled an ORF, and its function is uncertain. This CDR3 has 15 residues. V dropped 4 bases and J dropped 4 bases, with 16 bases sitting between them. Written as DNA, the CDR3 is TGCGCCAGCAGTCTGCCCTTTTGGGGGAGCACTGAAGCTTTCTTT. The encoded protein is CASSLPFWGSTEAFF.

The J gene is TRBJ2-1, the V gene TRBV7-9; D unresolved. The CDR3 contains 12 residues. With 5 bases removed from V and 7 bases from J, the gap between germline ends came to 9 bases. Germline CDR1 SEHNR, CDR2 FQNEAQ (reference sequence). The DNA for the CDR3 is TGTGCCAGCAGCCCCAGGCGGAATGAGCAGTTCTTC. It translates to CASSPRRNEQFF.

V and J are TRBV6-5 and TRBJ1-3; possibly TRBD1 for D (5 bases). Trimming took 5 bases from V and 2 from J, leaving 13 bases between them. The CDR3 length is 15 residues. CDR1 is MNHEY, CDR2 SVGAGI, per germline. In nucleotides, the CDR3 is TGTGCCAGCAGTCCCTCACGGGGGACTGGAAACACCATATATTTT. It yields the protein CASSPSRGTGNTIYF.

This sequence joins TRBV7-9 and TRBJ1-2; D is perhaps TRBD1 (5 bases). The CDR3 runs to 13 residues. CDR1 is SEHNR and CDR2 is FQNEAQ in the germline V gene (reference sequence). Trimming removed 4 bases from V and 12 bases from J, with 18 bases in between. CDR3 sequence: CASSSGALLGHTF. The CDR3 DNA follows: TGTGCCAGCAGCTCCGGGGCTCTTCTCGGACACACCTTC.

The chain has TRBV2 and TRBJ2-5; TRBD2 agrees at 8 bases. The J call could be wrong; TRBJ2-7 is a better fit for the DNA end. The length of the CDR3 is 15 residues. In germline, CDR1 is SNHLY, CDR2 FYNNEI. Here the CDR3 reads CASSEGLAGTYEQYF. In DNA, the CDR3 is TGTGCCAGCAGTGAAGGGTTAGCGGGGACCTACGAGCAGTACTTC.

Comments on this clone: Different DNA sequences within this sample yield the same CDR3. The chain joins TRBV5-1 to TRBJ2-3; TRBD1 agrees at 8 bases. Germline lookup yields CDR1 SGHRS and CDR2 YFSETQ. V lost 4 bases, J lost 4 bases, and 11 bases stayed unmatched. This CDR3 region has 16 residues. DNA for the CDR3: TGCGCCAGCAGCACCTCAGGGGGCTCCCTGCCAGATACGCAGTATTTT. This translates into CASSTSGGSLPDTQYF.

J is TRBJ1-2 and V is TRBV27; 7 nucleotides match TRBD1. The CDR3 is made up of 15 amino acids. CDR1 and CDR2 (germline): MNHEY, SMNVEV (reference sequence). V lost 2 bases and J lost 4; bases outside the gene matches: 7. The CDR3 DNA reads as TGTGCCAGCAGTTTAGCGTCAGGGGGAAGCTATGGCTACACCTTC. Translating gives CASSLASGGSYGYTF.

CDR3 coding DNA: TGCGCCAGCAGCCGGACAGGGGACACCTACCAAGAGACCCAGTACTTC. Translating gives CASSRTGDTYQETQYF. This chain links TRBV5-1 with TRBJ2-5; 9 nucleotides align to TRBD1. This CDR3 has 16 residues. V gave up 4 bases and J gave up 0 bases; unmatched junction bases: 7. From germline, CDR1 is SGHRS and CDR2 YFSETQ.

The chain recombines TRBV11-2 with TRBJ1-1; D call uncertain. V gave up 5 bases and J gave up 5 bases, with 12 bases separating them. Germline V gives CDR1 SGHAT, CDR2 FQNNGV. The CDR3 consists of 13 residues. DNA of the CDR3: TGTGCCAGCAGCGAAGGTTGGGGTACTGAAGCTTTCTTT. Amino acids: CASSEGWGTEAFF.

V gene TRBV27 combines with J gene TRBJ2-5; possible D gene TRBD2, 6 bases. The CDR3 has 15 residues. CDR1 MNHEY and CDR2 SMNVEV come from the germline V gene (reference sequence). Trimming stripped 5 bases from V and 4 bases from J, with 17 bases between. The DNA of the CDR3 is TGTGCCAGCAGTCCCTTGGGCCTAGCGCCAGAGACCCAGTACTTC. Residues: CASSPLGLAPETQYF.

The J gene is TRBJ1-5, the V gene TRBV11-2; TRBD1 agrees at 9 bases. The CDR3 loop spans 15 amino acids. V shed 2 bases and J 6 bases; nucleotides not matched to a gene: 5. The germline V gene has CDR1 SGHAT and CDR2 FQNNGV. For the CDR3, the DNA is TGTGCCAGCAGCTTATTGACAGGGGGGGGTCAGCCCCAGCATTTT. Protein: CASSLLTGGGQPQHF.

The CDR3 is CASSDTGAATYNEQFF. In DNA, the CDR3 is TGTGCCAGCAGCGATACTGGGGCGGCTACCTACAATGAGCAGTTCTTC. The chain carries TRBV9 and TRBJ2-1, with D possibly matching TRBD1 (5 bases). The V end was cut by 3 bases, the J end by 2 bases, with 15 bases between. The CDR3 sequence is 16 residues long. The germline V gene encodes CDR1 SGDLS and CDR2 YYNGEE.

The V gene is TRBV27, the J gene TRBJ2-1; D is possibly TRBD2 (6 bases). Germline V gene lookup returns CDR1 MNHEY and CDR2 SMNVEV (reference sequence). Deletions cut 5 bases from V and 7 bases from J, with 18 bases between. CDR3 length: 15 residues. The DNA of the CDR3 is TGTGCCAGCAGTCGGGGGACGCGCAACGTAAATGAGCAGTTCTTC. It codes for CASSRGTRNVNEQFF.

The CDR3 bases are TGCGCCAGCAGGGACTTTAACACCGGGGAGCTGTTTTTT. It codes for CASRDFNTGELFF. V gene TRBV5-1 combines with J gene TRBJ2-2, with D perhaps matching TRBD2 (5 bases). V lost 5 bases and J lost 2, with 7 bases in between. The CDR3 sequence is 13 residues long. Germline CDR1 reads SGHRS; CDR2 reads YFSETQ. The variable domain in full, with the rest retrieved from reference TRBV5-1 and TRBJ2-2, is KAGVTQTPRYLIKTRGQQVTLSCSPISGHRSVSWYQQTPGQGLQFLFEYFSETQRNKGNFPGRFSGRQFSNSRSEMNVSTLELGDSALYLCASRDFNTGELFFGEGSRLTVL.

The rearrangement uses TRBV30 and TRBJ2-7, with TRBD1 as a possible D gene (6 bases). Germline V gene lookup returns CDR1 GTSNPN and CDR2 SVGIG (reference sequence). The ends were cut back, 1 base at V and 5 bases at J, with 9 bases in the middle. The CDR3 has 12 residues. This CDR3 reads CAWSDQGNEQYF. In DNA form, the CDR3 reads TGTGCCTGGAGTGACCAGGGGAACGAGCAGTACTTC.

The chain joins TRBV5-6 to TRBJ1-2; D gene ambiguous. Germline V CDR1 and CDR2: SGHDT, YYEEEE. This CDR3 contains 15 residues. V lost 0 bases, J lost 3 bases, and 12 bases lay in between. The CDR3 loop is CASSLDPGGDYGYTF. The CDR3 region has the DNA TGTGCCAGCAGCTTGGATCCCGGTGGCGACTATGGCTACACCTTC.